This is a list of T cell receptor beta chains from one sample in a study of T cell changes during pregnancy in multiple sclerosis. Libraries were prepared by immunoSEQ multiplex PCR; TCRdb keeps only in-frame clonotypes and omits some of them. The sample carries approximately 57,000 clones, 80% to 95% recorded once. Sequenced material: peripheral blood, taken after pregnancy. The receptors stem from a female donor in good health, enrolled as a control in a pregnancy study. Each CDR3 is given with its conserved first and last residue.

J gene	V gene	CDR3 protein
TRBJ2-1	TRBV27	CASRDVGLDYNEQFF
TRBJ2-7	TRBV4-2	CASSQALATYEQYF
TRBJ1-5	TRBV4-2	CASSQAEGEQPQHF
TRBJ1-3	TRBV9	CASSVVGQGAAGNTIYF
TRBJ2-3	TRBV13	CASSPSSTDTQYF
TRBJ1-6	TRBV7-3	CASSPWGDTSSYNSPLHF
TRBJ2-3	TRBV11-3	CASNSVSVSSTDTQYF
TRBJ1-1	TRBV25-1	CASSEPGRAEAFF
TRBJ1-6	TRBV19	CASSPRTGGGNSPLHF
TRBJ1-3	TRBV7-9	CASSRDRSSGNTIYF
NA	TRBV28	CASILSGSYEQYF
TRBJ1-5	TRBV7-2	CASSGGGFLPQHF
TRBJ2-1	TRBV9	CASSVERGGATYNEQFF
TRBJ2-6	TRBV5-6	CASSEAGRAVGANVLTF
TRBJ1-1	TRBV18	CASSPLRSGDTEAFF
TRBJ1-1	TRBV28	CASTLNTEAFF
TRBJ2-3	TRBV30	CAWGKAGGRADTQYF
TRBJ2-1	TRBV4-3	CASSQSFSPGHHYNEQFF
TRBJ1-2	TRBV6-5	CASSYGNRDGYTF
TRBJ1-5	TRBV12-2	CASRSGVYSNQPQHF
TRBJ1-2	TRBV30	CAWRDIANYGYTF
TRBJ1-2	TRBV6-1	CASTSTGAAPDGYTF
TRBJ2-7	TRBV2	CASRDQGEQYF
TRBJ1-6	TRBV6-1	CASSVLGDSPLHF
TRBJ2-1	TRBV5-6	CASSLLATSSYNEQFF
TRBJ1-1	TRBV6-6	CASSYQMGGTEAFF
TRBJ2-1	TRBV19	CASSPRLAGGPLYNEQFF
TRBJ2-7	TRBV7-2	CASSLSSLAGVYEQYF
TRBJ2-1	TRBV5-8	CASSSTRLAGVVYEQFF
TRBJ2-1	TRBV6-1	CASTLGSPNEQFF
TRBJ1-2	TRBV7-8	CASSPKDRGRGYTF
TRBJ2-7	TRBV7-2	CASSVTGTSGRSSSGEQYF
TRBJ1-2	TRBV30	CAWVKQGTLGYTF
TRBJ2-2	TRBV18	CASSPPSRQVGGELFF
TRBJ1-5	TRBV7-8	CASSAGTGGQPQHF
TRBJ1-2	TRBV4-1	CASSPLAGPYGYTF
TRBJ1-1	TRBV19	CASSIDPGPDTEAFF
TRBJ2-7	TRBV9	CASSATGLGTYEQYF
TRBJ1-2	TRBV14	CASSLNRGNGYTF
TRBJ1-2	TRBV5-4	CASSAGQGDWGYTF
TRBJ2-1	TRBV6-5	CASSTTSGRINEQFF
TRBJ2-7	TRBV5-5	CASTPGGGREQYF
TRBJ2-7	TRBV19	CASTPAGQGYEQYF
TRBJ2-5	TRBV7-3	CASSPFGGGGETQYF
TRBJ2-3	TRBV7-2	CASSLRQGARTDTQYF
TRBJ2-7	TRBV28	CASSLPSMYEQYF
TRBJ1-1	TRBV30	CACQRGGMNTEAFF
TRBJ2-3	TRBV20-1	CSAGLLDTQYF
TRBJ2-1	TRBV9	CASSSLVGNEQFF
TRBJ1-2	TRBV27	CASRKTGPYGYTF
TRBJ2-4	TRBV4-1	CASSPPSDIQYF
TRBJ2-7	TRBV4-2	CASSQGLAGSYEQYF
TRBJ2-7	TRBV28	CASSLSGRDYEQYF
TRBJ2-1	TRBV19	CASSITVSSYNEQFF
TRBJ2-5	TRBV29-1	CSVEDLGSGPMIVETQYF
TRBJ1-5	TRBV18	CASSYSGNQPQHF
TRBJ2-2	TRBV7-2	CASIVSQGTGELFF
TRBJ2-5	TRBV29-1	CSVDRDREYPWETQYF
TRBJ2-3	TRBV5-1	CASSFGTSGSTDTQYF